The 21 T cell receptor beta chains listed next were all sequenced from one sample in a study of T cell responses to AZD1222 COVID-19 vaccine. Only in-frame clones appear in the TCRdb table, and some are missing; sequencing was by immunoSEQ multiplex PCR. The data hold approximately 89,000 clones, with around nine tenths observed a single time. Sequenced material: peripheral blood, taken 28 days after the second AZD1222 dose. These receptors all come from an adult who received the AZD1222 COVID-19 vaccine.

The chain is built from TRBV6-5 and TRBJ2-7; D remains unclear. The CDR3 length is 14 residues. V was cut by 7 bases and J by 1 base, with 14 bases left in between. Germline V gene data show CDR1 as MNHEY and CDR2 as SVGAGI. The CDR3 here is CASIRYEGSYEQYF. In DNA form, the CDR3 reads TGTGCCAGCATTAGATACGAAGGGTCCTACGAGCAGTACTTC.

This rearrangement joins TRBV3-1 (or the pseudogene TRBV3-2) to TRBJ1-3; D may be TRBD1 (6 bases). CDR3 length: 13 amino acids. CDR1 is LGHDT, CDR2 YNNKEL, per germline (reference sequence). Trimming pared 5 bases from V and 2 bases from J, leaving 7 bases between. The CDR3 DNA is TGTGCCAGCAGCAGGGGGGCTGGAAACACCATATATTTT. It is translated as CASSRGAGNTIYF.

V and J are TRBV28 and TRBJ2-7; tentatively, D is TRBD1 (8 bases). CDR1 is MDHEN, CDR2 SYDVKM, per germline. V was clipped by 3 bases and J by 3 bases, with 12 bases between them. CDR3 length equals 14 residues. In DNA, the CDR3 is TGTGCCAGCAGTTTGACAGGGGAGGGCTACGAGCAGTACTTC. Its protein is CASSLTGEGYEQYF.

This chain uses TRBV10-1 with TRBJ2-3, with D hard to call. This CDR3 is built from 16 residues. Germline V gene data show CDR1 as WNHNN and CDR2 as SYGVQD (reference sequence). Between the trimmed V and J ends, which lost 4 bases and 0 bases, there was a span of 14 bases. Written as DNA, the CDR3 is TGCGCCAGCAGTGGGTGGCCATCCCCTAGCACAGATACGCAGTATTTT. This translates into CASSGWPSPSTDTQYF.

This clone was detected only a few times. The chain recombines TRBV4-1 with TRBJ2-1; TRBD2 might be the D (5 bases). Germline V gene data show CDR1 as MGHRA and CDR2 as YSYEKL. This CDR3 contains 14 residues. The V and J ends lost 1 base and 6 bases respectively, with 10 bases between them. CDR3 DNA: TGCGCCAGCAGCCAAGGTGAGGGTAGCAATGAGCAGTTCTTC. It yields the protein CASSQGEGSNEQFF.

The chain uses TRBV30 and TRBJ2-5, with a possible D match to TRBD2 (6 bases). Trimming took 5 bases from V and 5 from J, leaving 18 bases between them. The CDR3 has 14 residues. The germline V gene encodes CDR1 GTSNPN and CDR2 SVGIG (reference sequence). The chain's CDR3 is CAWGKGWRGETQYF. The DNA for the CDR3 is TGTGCCTGGGGAAAAGGGTGGAGGGGCGAGACCCAGTACTTC.

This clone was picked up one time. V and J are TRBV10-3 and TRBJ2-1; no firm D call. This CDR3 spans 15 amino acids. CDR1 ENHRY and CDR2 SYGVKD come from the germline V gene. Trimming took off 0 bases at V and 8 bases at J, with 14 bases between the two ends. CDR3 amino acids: CAISESQLFMYEQFF. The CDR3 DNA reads TGTGCCATCAGTGAGTCCCAGCTGTTTATGTATGAGCAGTTCTTC.

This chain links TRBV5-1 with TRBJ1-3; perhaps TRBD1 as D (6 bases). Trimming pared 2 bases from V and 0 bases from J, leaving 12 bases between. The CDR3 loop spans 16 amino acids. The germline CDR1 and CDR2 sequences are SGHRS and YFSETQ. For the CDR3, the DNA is TGCGCCAGCAGCTTTGCACCAGGGGTCTCTGGAAACACCATATATTTT. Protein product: CASSFAPGVSGNTIYF. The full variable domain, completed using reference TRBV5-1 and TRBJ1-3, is KAGVTQTPRYLIKTRGQQVTLSCSPISGHRSVSWYQQTPGQGLQFLFEYFSETQRNKGNFPGRFSGRQFSNSRSEMNVSTLELGDSALYLCASSFAPGVSGNTIYFGEGSWLTVV.

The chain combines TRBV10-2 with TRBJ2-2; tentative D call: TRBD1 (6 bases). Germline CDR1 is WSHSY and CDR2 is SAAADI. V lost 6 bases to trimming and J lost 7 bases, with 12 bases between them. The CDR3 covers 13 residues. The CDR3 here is CASRIQGYGELFF. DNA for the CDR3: TGCGCCAGCAGGATACAGGGTTACGGGGAGCTGTTTTTT.

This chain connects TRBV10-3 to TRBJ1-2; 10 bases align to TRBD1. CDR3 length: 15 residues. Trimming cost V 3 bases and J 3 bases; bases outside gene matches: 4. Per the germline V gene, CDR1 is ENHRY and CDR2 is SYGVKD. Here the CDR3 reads CAISEPGQGDYGYTF. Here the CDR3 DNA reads TGTGCCATCAGTGAACCCGGACAGGGGGACTATGGCTACACCTTC.

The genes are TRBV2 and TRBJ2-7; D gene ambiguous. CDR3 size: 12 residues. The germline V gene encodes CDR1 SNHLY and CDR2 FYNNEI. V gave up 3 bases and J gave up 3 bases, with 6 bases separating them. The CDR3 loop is CASSESSYEQYF. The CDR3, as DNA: TGTGCCAGCAGTGAGTCCAGCTACGAGCAGTACTTC.

CDR3 coding DNA: TGTGCCAGCTCCTTTGAAGCCCTGATGAACACTGAAGCTTTCTTT. This sequence encodes CASSFEALMNTEAFF. V usage is TRBV18 and J usage is TRBJ1-1; D unclear. The CDR3 extends over 15 amino acids. Germline CDR1 reads KGHSH; CDR2 reads LQKENI. V was trimmed by 6 bases and J by 0 bases, leaving 14 bases between them. Looking up the rest from reference TRBV18 and TRBJ1-1 gives the full variable domain: NAGVMQNPRHLVRRRGQEARLRCSPMKGHSHVYWYRQLPEEGLKFMVYLQKENIIDESGMPKERFSAEFPKEGPSILRIQQVVRGDSAAYFCASSFEALMNTEAFFGQGTRLTVV.

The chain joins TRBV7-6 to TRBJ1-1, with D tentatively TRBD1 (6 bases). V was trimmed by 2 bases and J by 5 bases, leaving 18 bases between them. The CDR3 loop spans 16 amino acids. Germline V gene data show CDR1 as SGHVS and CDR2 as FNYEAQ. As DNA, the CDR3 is TGTGCCAGCAGCTTAAAGGGGGGTCAGGGAAAAACTGAAGCTTTCTTT. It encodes CASSLKGGQGKTEAFF.

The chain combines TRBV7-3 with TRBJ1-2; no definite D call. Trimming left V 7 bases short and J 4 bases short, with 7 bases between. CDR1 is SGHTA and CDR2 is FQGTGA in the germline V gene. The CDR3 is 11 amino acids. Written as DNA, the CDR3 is TGTGCCAGCAATCGGCTCTATGGCTACACCTTC. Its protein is CASNRLYGYTF.

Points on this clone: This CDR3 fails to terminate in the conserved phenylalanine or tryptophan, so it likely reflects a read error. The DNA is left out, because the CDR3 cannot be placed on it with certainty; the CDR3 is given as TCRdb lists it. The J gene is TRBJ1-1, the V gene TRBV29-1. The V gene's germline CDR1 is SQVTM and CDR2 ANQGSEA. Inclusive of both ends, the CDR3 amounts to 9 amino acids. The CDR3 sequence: CSVEDGPYL.

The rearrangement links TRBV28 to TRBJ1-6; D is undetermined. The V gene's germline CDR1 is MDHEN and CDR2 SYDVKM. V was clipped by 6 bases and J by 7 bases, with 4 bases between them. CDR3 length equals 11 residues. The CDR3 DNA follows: TGTGCCAGCAGGGACAATTCACCCCTCCACTTT. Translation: CASRDNSPLHF.

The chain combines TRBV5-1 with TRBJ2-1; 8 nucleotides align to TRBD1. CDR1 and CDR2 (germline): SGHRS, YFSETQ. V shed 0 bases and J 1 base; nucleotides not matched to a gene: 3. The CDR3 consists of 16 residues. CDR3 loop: CASSLVTGGSYNEQFF. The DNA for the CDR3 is TGCGCCAGCAGCTTGGTAACAGGGGGTTCCTACAATGAGCAGTTCTTC.

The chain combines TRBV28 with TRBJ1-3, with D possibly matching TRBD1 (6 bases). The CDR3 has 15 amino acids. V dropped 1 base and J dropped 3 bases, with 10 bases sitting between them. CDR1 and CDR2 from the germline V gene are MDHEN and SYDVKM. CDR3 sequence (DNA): TGTGCCAGCAGTTTATCCCGCAGGGGTGGAAACACCATATATTTT. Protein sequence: CASSLSRRGGNTIYF.

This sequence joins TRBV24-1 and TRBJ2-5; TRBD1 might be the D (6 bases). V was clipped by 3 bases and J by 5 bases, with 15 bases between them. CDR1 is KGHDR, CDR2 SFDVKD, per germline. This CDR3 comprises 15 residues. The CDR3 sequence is CATSDPRTVRETQYF. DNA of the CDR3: TGTGCCACCAGTGATCCGAGGACAGTACGGGAGACCCAGTACTTC.

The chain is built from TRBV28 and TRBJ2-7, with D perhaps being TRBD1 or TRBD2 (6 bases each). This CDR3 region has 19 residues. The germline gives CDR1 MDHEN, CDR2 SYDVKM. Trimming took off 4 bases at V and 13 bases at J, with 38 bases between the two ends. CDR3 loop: CASSSQGLTQYTFLRAEYF. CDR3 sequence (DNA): TGTGCCAGCAGTTCACAGGGACTTACCCAATACACCTTCCTACGAGCAGAATACTTC.

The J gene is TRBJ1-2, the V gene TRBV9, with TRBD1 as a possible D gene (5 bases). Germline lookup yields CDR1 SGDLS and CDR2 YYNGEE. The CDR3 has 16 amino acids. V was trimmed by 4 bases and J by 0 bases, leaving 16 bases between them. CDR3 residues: CASSPQGAGANYGYTF. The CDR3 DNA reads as TGTGCCAGCAGCCCTCAGGGAGCGGGAGCTAACTATGGCTACACCTTC. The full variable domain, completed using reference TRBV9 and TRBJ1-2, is DSGVTQTPKHLITATGQRVTLRCSPRSGDLSVYWYQQSLDQGLQFLIQYYNGEERAKGNILERFSAQQFPDLHSELNLSSLELGDSALYFCASSPQGAGANYGYTFGSGTRLTVV.